The sequence of this T cell receptor (beta chain) was determined in a study of CD8+CD57+ T cells in acquired aplastic anemia. Study details: The mean DNA yield obtained from sorted CD4+ and CD8+ cells came to approximately 3 ug. Regarding the study as a whole: Patients shared approximately 30 CD8+ CDR3 sequences with controls. Patients were compared with controls for CD8+ Simpson's diversity, and no significant difference emerged.

A note on this clonotype: Its antigen is undetermined.

CDR1 SGHAT and CDR2 FQNNGV come from the germline V gene. The CDR3 runs 17 residues. Between the trimmed V and J ends, which lost 4 bases and 1 base, there was a span of 20 bases. Researchers used genomic DNA as the template to profile TCR beta VDJ and CDR3. TCRdb independently ran MiXCR on the reads; one entry per CDR3 protein. This table holds 450,000 to 550,000 distinct CDR3 sequences, around 33% found once. All patients picked for sequencing had shown, by flow cytometry, an expansion of CD8+CD57+ cells. The patients all had a severe acquired aplastic anemia diagnosis. Sequencing was performed on sorted CD4+, CD8+, or CD8+CD57+ T cells (not recorded which) from PBMCs. The rearrangement links TRBV11-2 to TRBJ2-7, with a tentative D call TRBD2 (6 bases). The source of this sequence is a human donor with aplastic anemia. The CDR3 loop reads CASSSGGRASRSYEQYF. In DNA, the CDR3 is TGTGCCAGCAGCTCCGGGGGACGGGCTAGCCGGTCCTACGAGCAGTACTTC.